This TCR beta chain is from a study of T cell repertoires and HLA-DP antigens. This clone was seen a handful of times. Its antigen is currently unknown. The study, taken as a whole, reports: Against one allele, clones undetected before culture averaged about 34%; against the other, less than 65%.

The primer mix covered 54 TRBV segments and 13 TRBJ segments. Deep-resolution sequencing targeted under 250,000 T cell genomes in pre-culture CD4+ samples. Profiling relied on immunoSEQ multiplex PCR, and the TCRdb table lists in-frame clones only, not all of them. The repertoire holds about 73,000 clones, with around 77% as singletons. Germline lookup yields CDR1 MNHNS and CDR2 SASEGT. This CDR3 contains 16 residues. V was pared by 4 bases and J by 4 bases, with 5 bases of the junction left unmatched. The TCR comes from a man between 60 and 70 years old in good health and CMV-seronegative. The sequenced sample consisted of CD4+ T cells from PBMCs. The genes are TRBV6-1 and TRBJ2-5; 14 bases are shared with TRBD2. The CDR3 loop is CASSATSGGARETQYF. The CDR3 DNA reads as TGTGCCAGCAGTGCGACTAGCGGGGGGGCGAGAGAGACCCAGTACTTC.